These T cell receptor beta chains were read from a single sample in a study of cytomegalovirus exposure and HLA in healthy donors. Assay: immunoSEQ multiplex PCR; the TCRdb copy retains only in-frame clones and omits some. The table has over 200,000 clones, about 86% seen once. The material sequenced was PBMCs. The origin of the receptors is a young woman in good health and CMV-seronegative. CDR3s include the opening cysteine and the closing phenylalanine or tryptophan. The D gene is left open where the match is weak. Rows give clone size only sometimes, using once, few, many, or a class for an expanded clone.

CDR3: CASSVGGQRNTIYF; DNA: TGTGCCAGCAGCGTAGGCGGACAGCGAAACACCATATATTTT; V: TRBV9; J: TRBJ1-3; length: 14; D: .; size: .
CDR3: CASSLWGQGNSGNTIYF; DNA: TGTGCCAGCAGCCTATGGGGTCAGGGCAACTCTGGAAACACCATATATTTT; V: TRBV28; J: TRBJ1-3; length: 17; D: .; size: .
CDR3: CASSLRGGSSGNTIYF; DNA: TGTGCCAGCAGCTTGAGGGGCGGCAGCTCTGGAAACACCATATATTTT; V: TRBV5-4; J: TRBJ1-3; length: 16; D: .; size: .
CDR3: CASSRGVYEQYF; DNA: TGTGCCAGCAGCCGAGGCGTGTACGAGCAGTACTTC; V: TRBV5-6; J: TRBJ2-7; length: 12; D: .; size: few
CDR3: CASSSTGRNEKLFF; DNA: TGTGCCAGCAGTTCGACAGGGAGGAATGAAAAACTGTTTTTT; V: TRBV2; J: TRBJ1-4; length: 14; D: TRBD1; size: .
CDR3: CASSLARGLQETQYF; DNA: TGTGCTAGCAGCTTAGCAAGGGGACTCCAAGAGACCCAGTACTTC; V: TRBV7-7; J: TRBJ2-5; length: 15; D: .; size: once
CDR3: CASGRTTTEAFF; DNA: TGTGCCAGCGGGAGGACCACCACTGAAGCTTTCTTT; V: TRBV11-1; J: TRBJ1-1; length: 12; D: .; size: .
CDR3: CSALGWGAQYF; DNA: TGCAGTGCTTTGGGGTGGGGGGCCCAGTACTTC; V: TRBV20-1; J: TRBJ2-5; length: 11; D: .; size: .
CDR3: CASSPSGSNTGELFF; DNA: TGTGCCAGCAGCCCTAGCGGGAGCAACACCGGGGAGCTGTTTTTT; V: TRBV11-3; J: TRBJ2-2; length: 15; D: TRBD2; size: few
CDR3: CASSFEVRGLDTQYF; DNA: TGTGCCAGCAGCTTCGAAGTCAGGGGGCTGGATACGCAGTATTTT; V: TRBV7-8; J: TRBJ2-3; length: 15; D: TRBD1; size: .
CDR3: CASTYGTVSGGNTIYF; DNA: TGTGCCAGCACTTACGGTACGGTCTCAGGAGGAAACACCATATATTTT; V: TRBV6-6; J: TRBJ1-3; length: 16; D: .; size: .
CDR3: CASTQLTQGQETQYF; DNA: TGTGCCAGCACCCAGTTAACTCAGGGCCAAGAGACCCAGTACTTC; V: TRBV7-8; J: TRBJ2-5; length: 15; D: .; size: .
CDR3: CATSSRGTSSEQFF; DNA: TGTGCCACCAGCAGCAGGGGCACCTCCAGTGAGCAGTTCTTC; V: TRBV15; J: TRBJ2-1; length: 14; D: .; size: .
CDR3: CASSSGVRDDEQFF; DNA: TGTGCCAGCAGCTCGGGAGTCAGGGACGATGAGCAGTTCTTC; V: TRBV7-6; J: TRBJ2-1; length: 14; D: .; size: .
CDR3: CASSSPGTYNEQFF; DNA: TGTGCCAGCAGTTCGCCCGGGACTTACAATGAGCAGTTCTTC; V: TRBV27; J: TRBJ2-1; length: 14; D: .; size: .
CDR3: CASSSLQGTNGYTF; DNA: TGTGCCAGCAGCTCCTTACAGGGAACTAATGGCTACACCTTC; V: TRBV7-9; J: TRBJ1-2; length: 14; D: .; size: .
CDR3: CASSLSVLAVYEQYF; DNA: TGTGCCAGCAGTTTATCGGTCCTGGCGGTCTACGAGCAGTACTTC; V: TRBV27; J: TRBJ2-7; length: 15; D: .; size: .
CDR3: CASRPSGNPYNEQFF; DNA: TGTGCCAGCAGGCCTAGCGGGAATCCCTACAATGAGCAGTTCTTC; V: TRBV2; J: TRBJ2-1; length: 15; D: TRBD2; size: .